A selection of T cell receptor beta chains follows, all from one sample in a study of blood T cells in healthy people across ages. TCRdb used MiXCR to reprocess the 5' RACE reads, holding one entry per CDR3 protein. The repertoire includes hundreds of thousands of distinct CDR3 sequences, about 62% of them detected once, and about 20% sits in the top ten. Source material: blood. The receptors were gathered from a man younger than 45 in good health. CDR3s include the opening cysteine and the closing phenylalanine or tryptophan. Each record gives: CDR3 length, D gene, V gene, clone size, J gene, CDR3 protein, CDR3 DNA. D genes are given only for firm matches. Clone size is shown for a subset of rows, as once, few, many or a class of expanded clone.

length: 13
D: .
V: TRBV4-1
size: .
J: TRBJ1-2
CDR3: CASSQAGGYGYTF
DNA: TGTGCCAGCAGCCAAGCCGGGGGGTATGGCTACACCTTC

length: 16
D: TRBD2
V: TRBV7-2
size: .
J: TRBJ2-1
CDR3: CASSPSIIAGYNEQFF
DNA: TGTGCCAGCAGCCCCTCGATAATAGCGGGGTACAATGAACAGTTCTTC

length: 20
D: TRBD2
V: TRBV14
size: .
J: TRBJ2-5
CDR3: CASSHYGGSGRISLRETQYF
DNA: TGTGCCAGCAGCCACTACGGAGGGAGCGGGAGGATTTCTCTGCGAGAGACCCAGTACTTC

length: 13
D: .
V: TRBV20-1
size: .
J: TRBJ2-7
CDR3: CSAMTSPSYEQYF
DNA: TGCAGTGCCATGACATCCCCGTCCTACGAGCAGTACTTC

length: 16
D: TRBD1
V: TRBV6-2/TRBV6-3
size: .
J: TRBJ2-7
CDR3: CASSPGDRRWSYEQYF
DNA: TGTGCCAGCAGCCCAGGGGACAGGCGTTGGTCCTACGAGCAGTACTTC

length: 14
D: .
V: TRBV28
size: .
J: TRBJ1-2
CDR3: CASSLGLTNYGYTF
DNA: TGTGCCAGCAGTTTAGGTCTTACAAACTATGGCTACACCTTC

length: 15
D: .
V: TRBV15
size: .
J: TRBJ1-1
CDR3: CATSRDGIMNTEAFF
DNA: TGTGCCACCAGCAGGGACGGAATAATGAACACTGAAGCTTTCTTT

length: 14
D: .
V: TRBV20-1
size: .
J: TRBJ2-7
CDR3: CSADPVGRAAEQYF
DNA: TGCAGTGCTGACCCTGTTGGTAGGGCGGCCGAGCAGTACTTC

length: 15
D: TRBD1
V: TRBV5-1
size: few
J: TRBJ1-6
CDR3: CASSLVTGENSPLHF
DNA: TGCGCCAGCAGCTTGGTGACAGGGGAGAATTCACCCCTCCACTTT

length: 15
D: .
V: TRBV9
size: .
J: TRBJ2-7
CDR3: CASSVGAGATYEQYF
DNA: TGTGCCAGCAGCGTAGGGGCAGGGGCGACCTACGAGCAGTACTTC

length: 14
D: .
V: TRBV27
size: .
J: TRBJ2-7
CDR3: CASGLYGVTYEQYF
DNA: TGTGCCAGCGGGTTATATGGTGTAACCTACGAGCAGTACTTC

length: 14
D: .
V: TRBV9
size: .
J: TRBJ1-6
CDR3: CASSVGGPGSPLHF
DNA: TGTGCCAGCAGCGTGGGGGGGCCGGGTTCACCCCTCCACTTT

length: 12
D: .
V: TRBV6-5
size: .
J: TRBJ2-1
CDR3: CASSHPWDEQFF
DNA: TGTGCCAGCAGTCACCCCTGGGATGAGCAGTTCTTC

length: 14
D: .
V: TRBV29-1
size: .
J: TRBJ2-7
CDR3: CSALTRGTSYEQYF
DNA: TGCAGCGCCCTTACTCGGGGGACGTCCTACGAGCAGTACTTC

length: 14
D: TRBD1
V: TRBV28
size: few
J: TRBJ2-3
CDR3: CASAGQGSFDTQYF
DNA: TGTGCCAGCGCCGGACAGGGGTCGTTCGATACGCAGTATTTT

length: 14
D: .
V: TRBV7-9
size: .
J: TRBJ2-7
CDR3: CASSLEPPLAEQYF
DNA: TGTGCCAGCAGCTTAGAGCCCCCCTTGGCCGAGCAGTACTTC

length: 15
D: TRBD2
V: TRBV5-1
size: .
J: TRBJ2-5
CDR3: CASSPMASGQETQYF
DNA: TGCGCCAGCAGCCCGATGGCTAGCGGTCAAGAGACCCAGTACTTC

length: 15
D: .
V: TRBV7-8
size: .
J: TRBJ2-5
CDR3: CASSLVTGDQETQYF
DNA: TGTGCCAGCAGCTTAGTTACGGGGGACCAAGAGACCCAGTACTTC

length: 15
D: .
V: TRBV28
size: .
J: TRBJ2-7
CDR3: CASREPRGEGREQYF
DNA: TGTGCCAGCAGAGAACCCAGGGGGGAAGGGCGCGAGCAGTACTTC

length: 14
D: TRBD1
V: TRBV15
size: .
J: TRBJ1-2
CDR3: CATSAVTGDYGYTF
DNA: TGTGCCACCAGCGCCGTTACAGGGGACTATGGCTACACCTTC

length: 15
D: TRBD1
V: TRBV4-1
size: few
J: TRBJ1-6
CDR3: CASSQVDRGTSPLHF
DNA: TGCGCCAGCAGCCAAGTGGACAGGGGAACTTCACCCCTCCACTTT

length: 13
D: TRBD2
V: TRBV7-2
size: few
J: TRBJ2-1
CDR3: CASSGGVPNEQFF
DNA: TGTGCCAGCAGCGGGGGGGTTCCCAATGAGCAGTTCTTC

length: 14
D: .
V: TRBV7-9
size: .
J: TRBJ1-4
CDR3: CASSPPSLNEKLFF
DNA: TGTGCCAGCAGCCCCCCTAGCCTTAATGAAAAACTGTTTTTT

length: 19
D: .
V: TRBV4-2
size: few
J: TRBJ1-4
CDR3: CASSQAPSWLDAPNEKLFF
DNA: TGTGCCAGCAGCCAAGCCCCGAGCTGGCTCGATGCCCCTAATGAAAAACTGTTTTTT

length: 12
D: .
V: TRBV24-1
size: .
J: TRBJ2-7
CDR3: CATRTRDNEQYF
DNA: TGTGCCACCAGGACCAGGGACAACGAGCAGTACTTC

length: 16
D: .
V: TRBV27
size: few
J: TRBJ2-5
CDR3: CASSLWGGANQETQYF
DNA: TGTGCCAGCAGTTTGTGGGGCGGGGCGAACCAAGAGACCCAGTACTTC

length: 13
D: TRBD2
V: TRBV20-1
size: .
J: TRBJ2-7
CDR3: CSASPAGDYEQYF
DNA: TGCAGTGCTAGTCCAGCGGGGGACTACGAGCAGTACTTC

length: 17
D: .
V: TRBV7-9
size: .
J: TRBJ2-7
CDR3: CASTQLGQPDISYEQYF
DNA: TGTGCCAGCACCCAACTTGGACAACCCGATATCTCCTACGAGCAGTACTTC

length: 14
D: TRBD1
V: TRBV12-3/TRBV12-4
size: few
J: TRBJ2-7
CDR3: CASSLSDRVHEQYF
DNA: TGTGCCAGCAGTTTAAGTGACAGGGTCCACGAGCAGTACTTC

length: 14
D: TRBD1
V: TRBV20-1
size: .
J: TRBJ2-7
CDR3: CSARDLDRGYEQYF
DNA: TGCAGTGCTAGAGATCTCGACAGGGGATACGAGCAGTACTTC

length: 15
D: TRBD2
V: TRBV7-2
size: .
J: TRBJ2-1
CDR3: CASSRGLAGGMVQFF
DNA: TGTGCCAGCAGCCGGGGACTAGCGGGAGGAATGGTGCAGTTCTTC

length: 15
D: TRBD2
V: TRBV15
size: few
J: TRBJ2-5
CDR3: CATSSGTSIAETQYF
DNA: TGTGCCACCAGCTCTGGGACTAGCATAGCAGAGACCCAGTACTTC

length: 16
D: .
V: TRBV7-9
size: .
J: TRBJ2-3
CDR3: CASSLDPRGSTDTQYF
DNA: TGTGCCAGCAGCTTAGATCCTCGGGGAAGCACAGATACGCAGTATTTT

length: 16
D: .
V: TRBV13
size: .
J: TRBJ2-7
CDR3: CASSLCSDSDSYEQYF
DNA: TGTGCCAGCAGCTTATGTTCTGACAGCGACTCCTACGAGCAGTACTTC

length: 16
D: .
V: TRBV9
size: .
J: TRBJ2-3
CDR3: CASSPTGRAGTDTQYF
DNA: TGTGCCAGCAGCCCCACGGGGCGGGCTGGCACAGATACGCAGTATTTT

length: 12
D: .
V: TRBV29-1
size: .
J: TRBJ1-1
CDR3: CSVDGGDTEAFF
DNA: TGCAGCGTTGATGGTGGCGACACTGAAGCTTTCTTT

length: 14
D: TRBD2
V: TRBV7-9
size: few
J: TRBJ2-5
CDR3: CASSIPSGSETQYF
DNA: TGTGCCAGCAGCATCCCTAGCGGGAGTGAGACCCAGTACTTC

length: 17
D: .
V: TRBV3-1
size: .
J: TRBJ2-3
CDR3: CASSQDRGTSYTDTQYF
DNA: TGTGCCAGCAGCCAAGATCGCGGAACATCTTACACAGATACGCAGTATTTT

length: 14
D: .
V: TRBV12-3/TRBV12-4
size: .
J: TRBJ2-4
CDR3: CASMIRRAENIQYF
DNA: TGTGCCAGCATGATTAGACGAGCGGAGAACATTCAGTACTTC

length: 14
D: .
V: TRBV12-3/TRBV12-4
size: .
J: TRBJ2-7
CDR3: CASSFSQGTLEQYF
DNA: TGTGCCAGCAGTTTTAGTCAGGGGACGTTAGAGCAGTACTTC

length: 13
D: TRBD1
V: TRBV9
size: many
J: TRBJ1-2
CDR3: CASSSRQGSGYTF
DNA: TGTGCCAGCAGCTCCCGACAGGGGAGTGGCTACACCTTC

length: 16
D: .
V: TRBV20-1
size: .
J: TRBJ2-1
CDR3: CSARLLERPAYNEQFF
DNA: TGCAGTGCTAGATTGTTGGAGAGACCAGCCTACAATGAGCAGTTCTTC

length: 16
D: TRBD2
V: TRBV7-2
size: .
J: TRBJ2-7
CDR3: CASSPFPRGSSYEQYF
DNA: TGTGCCAGCAGCCCCTTTCCTCGCGGGAGCTCCTACGAGCAGTACTTC

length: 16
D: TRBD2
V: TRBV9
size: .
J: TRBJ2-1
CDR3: CASSVEAGGTYNEQFF
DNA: TGTGCCAGCAGCGTAGAAGCGGGGGGGACCTACAATGAGCAGTTCTTC

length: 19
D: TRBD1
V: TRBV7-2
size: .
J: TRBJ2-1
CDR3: CASSLVGQGVLSSYNEQFF
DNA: TGTGCCAGCAGCTTAGTTGGACAGGGGGTTCTCAGCTCCTACAATGAGCAGTTCTTC

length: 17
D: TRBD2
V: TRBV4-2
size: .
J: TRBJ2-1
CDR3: CASSPYGLAKPYNEQFF
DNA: TGTGCCAGCAGCCCATACGGACTAGCGAAACCGTACAATGAGCAGTTCTTC

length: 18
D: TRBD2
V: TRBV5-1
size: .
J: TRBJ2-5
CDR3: CASSFDRTDRGRRETQYF
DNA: TGCGCCAGCAGCTTCGACCGAACCGATCGCGGGAGACGAGAGACCCAGTACTTC

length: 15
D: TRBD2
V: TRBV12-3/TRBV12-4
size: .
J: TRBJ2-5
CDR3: CASTRGLAGVETQYF
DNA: TGTGCCAGCACCCGGGGACTAGCGGGAGTGGAGACCCAGTACTTC

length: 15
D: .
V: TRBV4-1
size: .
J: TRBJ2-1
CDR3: CASSQAGAPSNEQFF
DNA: TGCGCCAGCAGCCAGGCAGGGGCCCCCTCCAATGAGCAGTTCTTC

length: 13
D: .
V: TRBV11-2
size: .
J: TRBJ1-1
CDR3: CASSAPYLTEAFF
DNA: TGTGCCAGCAGCGCCCCGTATCTCACTGAAGCTTTCTTT

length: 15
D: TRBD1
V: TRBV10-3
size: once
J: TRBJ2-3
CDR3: CAIRVGTGQGDTQYF
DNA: TGTGCCATCAGGGTCGGGACAGGTCAAGGGGATACGCAGTATTTT

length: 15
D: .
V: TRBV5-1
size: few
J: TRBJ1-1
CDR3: CASSSAAGVDTEAFF
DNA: TGCGCCAGCAGCTCCGCGGCGGGGGTTGACACTGAAGCTTTCTTT

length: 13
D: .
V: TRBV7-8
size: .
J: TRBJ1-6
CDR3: CALGRVANSLLHF
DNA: TGTGCCCTCGGGAGGGTGGCCAATTCACTCCTCCACTTT

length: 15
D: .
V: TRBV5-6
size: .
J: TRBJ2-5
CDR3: CASSLEIWGKETQYF
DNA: TGTGCCAGCAGCTTGGAGATATGGGGAAAGGAGACCCAGTACTTC

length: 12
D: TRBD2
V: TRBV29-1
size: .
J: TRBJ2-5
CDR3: CSGGTSRETQYF
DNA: TGCAGCGGGGGGACTAGTCGGGAGACCCAGTACTTC

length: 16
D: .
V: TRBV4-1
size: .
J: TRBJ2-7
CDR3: CASSRLPGTPYYEQYF
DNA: TGCGCCAGCAGCCGACTTCCCGGGACTCCTTATTACGAGCAGTACTTC

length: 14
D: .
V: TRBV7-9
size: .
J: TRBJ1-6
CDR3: CASSLESVNSPLHF
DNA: TGTGCCAGCAGCTTAGAGTCAGTGAATTCACCCCTCCACTTT

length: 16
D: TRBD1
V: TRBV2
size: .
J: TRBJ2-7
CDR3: CASSPDDLDRAYEQYF
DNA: TGTGCCAGCAGTCCGGATGATCTGGACAGGGCCTACGAGCAGTACTTC

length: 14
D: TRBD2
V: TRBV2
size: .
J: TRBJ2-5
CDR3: CASRGREFGETQYF
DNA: TGTGCCAGCAGAGGGCGGGAGTTTGGAGAGACCCAGTACTTC